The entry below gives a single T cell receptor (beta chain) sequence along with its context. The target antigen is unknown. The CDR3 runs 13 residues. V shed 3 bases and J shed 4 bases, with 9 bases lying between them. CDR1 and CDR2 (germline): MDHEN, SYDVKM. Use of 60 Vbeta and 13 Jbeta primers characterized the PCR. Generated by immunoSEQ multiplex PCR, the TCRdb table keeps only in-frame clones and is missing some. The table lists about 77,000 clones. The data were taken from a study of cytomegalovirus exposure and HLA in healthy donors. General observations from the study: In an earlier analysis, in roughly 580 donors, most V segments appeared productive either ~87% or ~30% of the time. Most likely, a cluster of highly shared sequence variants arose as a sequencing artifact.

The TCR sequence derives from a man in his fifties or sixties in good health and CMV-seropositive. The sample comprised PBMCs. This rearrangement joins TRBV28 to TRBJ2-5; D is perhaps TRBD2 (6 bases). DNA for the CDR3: TGTGCCAGCAGTTTGGGCGGGATAGAGACCCAGTACTTC. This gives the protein CASSLGGIETQYF.